These 19 T cell receptor beta chains came from one sample sequenced in a study of shared clonotypes between healthy human individuals. Generated by immunoSEQ multiplex PCR, the TCRdb table keeps only in-frame clones and is missing some. The sample consists of approximately 500,000 clones, less than 96% of them appearing once. Sequencing input: naive CD4+ T cells sorted from blood. The subset here: CD45RA+ positively selected. Receptors were obtained from a woman in her twenties or thirties in good health.

The chain links TRBV11-2 to TRBJ2-1; D tentatively fits TRBD1 or TRBD2 (5 bases each). Trimming stripped 5 bases from V and 2 bases from J, with 16 bases between. This CDR3 contains 16 residues. The germline gives CDR1 SGHAT, CDR2 FQNNGV. Here the CDR3 reads CASSVGRGGPYNEQFF. The CDR3 DNA reads as TGTGCCAGCAGCGTGGGACGAGGCGGGCCCTACAATGAGCAGTTCTTC.

The chain carries TRBV7-6 and TRBJ1-4, with D perhaps matching TRBD1 (5 bases). This CDR3 has 16 amino acids. With 5 bases removed from V and 8 bases from J, the gap between germline ends came to 21 bases. Germline V lookup: CDR1 SGHVS, CDR2 FNYEAQ. The CDR3 DNA sequence: TGTGCCAGCAGCCCGCCCCCGGGGGATAGTAGGGAAAAACTGTTTTTT. Amino acids: CASSPPPGDSREKLFF.

This chain uses TRBV5-5 with TRBJ2-5, with D perhaps matching TRBD1 (6 bases). Trimming stripped 2 bases from V and 5 bases from J, with 13 bases between. The CDR3 totals 14 residues. CDR1 and CDR2 from the germline V gene are SGHKS and YYEKEE (reference sequence). In DNA, the CDR3 is TGTGCCAGCAGCTTCAGACAGGTCTTGGAGACCCAGTACTTC. Translating it yields CASSFRQVLETQYF.

The rearrangement uses TRBV19 and TRBJ2-3, with D possibly TRBD1 on 5 matching bases. The V gene's germline CDR1 is LNHDA and CDR2 SQIVND (reference sequence). V dropped 3 bases and J dropped 2 bases, with 9 bases sitting between them. The CDR3 sequence is 14 residues long. Here the CDR3 DNA reads TGTGCCAGTAGTATTCAGGACACCACAGATACGCAGTATTTT. Its translation: CASSIQDTTDTQYF.

This clone was found once. The rearrangement links TRBV28 to TRBJ2-2; D gene uncertain. Germline V gives CDR1 MDHEN, CDR2 SYDVKM. With 8 bases removed from V and 1 base from J, the gap between germline ends came to 5 bases. The CDR3 has 12 amino acids. The CDR3 spells CASGKNTGELFF. In DNA form, the CDR3 reads TGTGCCAGCGGGAAGAACACCGGGGAGCTGTTTTTT.

The chain employs TRBV19 and TRBJ2-3, with 9 bases matching TRBD2. This CDR3 is built from 15 residues. Germline V gives CDR1 LNHDA, CDR2 SQIVND (reference sequence). J was trimmed by 3 bases and V by 5 bases; bases with no gene match: 6. Here the CDR3 reads CASSQIAGATDTQYF. The CDR3 DNA sequence: TGTGCCAGTAGTCAAATAGCGGGAGCGACAGATACGCAGTATTTT.

V usage is TRBV5-4 and J usage is TRBJ2-3, with a tentative D call TRBD1 (6 bases). Germline CDR1 and CDR2: SGHNT and YYREEE (reference sequence). This CDR3 contains 13 residues. Trimming took 5 bases from V and 6 from J, leaving 13 bases between them. CDR3 DNA sequence: TGTGCCAGCAGGCAGGGGTTTGGGGATACGCAGTATTTT. As protein: CASRQGFGDTQYF.

This chain uses TRBV11-3 with TRBJ2-5, with a weak D call TRBD1 (5 bases). The J call is doubtful: the DNA matches TRBJ2-7 better. Germline V lookup: CDR1 SGHNT, CDR2 YENEEA. CDR3 length: 13 residues. The CDR3: CASSGRVHHEQYF. DNA for the CDR3: TGTGCCAGCAGCGGCAGGGTTCACCACGAGCAGTACTTC.

The chain combines TRBV19 with TRBJ1-4; unclear D gene. The germline V gene has CDR1 LNHDA and CDR2 SQIVND (reference sequence). The CDR3 consists of 14 residues. V was pared by 3 bases and J by 0 bases, with 5 bases between. CDR3 loop: CASSMTATNEKLFF. The CDR3 DNA reads as TGTGCCAGTAGTATGACTGCAACTAATGAAAAACTGTTTTTT.

V gene TRBV5-1 combines with J gene TRBJ2-5; a possible D gene is TRBD1 (6 bases). Germline loops: CDR1 SGHRS, CDR2 YFSETQ. V was pared by 0 bases and J by 0 bases, with 12 bases between. The CDR3 is made up of 16 amino acids. CDR3 in DNA: TGCGCCAGCAGCTTGGCTGGGGGCGAGTACCAAGAGACCCAGTACTTC. This gives the protein CASSLAGGEYQETQYF.

The rearrangement joins TRBV7-9 to TRBJ1-1; D uncertain. This CDR3 spans 13 amino acids. Germline V gene data show CDR1 as SEHNR and CDR2 as FQNEAQ (reference sequence). Trimming took 1 base from V and 6 from J, leaving 9 bases between them. This chain's CDR3 is CASSLDHGPEAFF. The CDR3 DNA reads as TGTGCCAGCAGCTTAGACCACGGCCCTGAAGCTTTCTTT.

The chain recombines TRBV27 with TRBJ2-2, with a weak D call TRBD1 (6 bases). CDR3 size: 17 residues. Germline V lookup: CDR1 MNHEY, CDR2 SMNVEV (reference sequence). Between the trimmed V and J ends, which lost 0 bases and 0 bases, there was a span of 11 bases. The DNA for the CDR3 is TGTGCCAGCAGTTTATCGATGGGGGCAGCGAACACCGGGGAGCTGTTTTTT. Its protein is CASSLSMGAANTGELFF.

This rearrangement joins TRBV28 to TRBJ2-7; 7 positions match TRBD2. Losses at the gene ends were 10 bases for V and 0 bases for J; bases not matched to a gene: 9. CDR3 length equals 14 residues. Looked up from germline, CDR1 is MDHEN and CDR2 is SYDVKM. The CDR3 loop is CATMIAGRSYEQYF. In nucleotides, the CDR3 is TGTGCCACCATGATAGCGGGCCGCTCCTACGAGCAGTACTTC.

This clone was seen once. The chain links TRBV5-1 to TRBJ1-2; no definite D call. The CDR3 contains 18 residues. Per germline, CDR1 SGHRS and CDR2 YFSETQ. Trimming left V 0 bases short and J 4 bases short, with 22 bases between. CDR3 DNA: TGCGCCAGCAGCTTGGCCTTACGGACCCTAAAACGGAGCTATGGCTACACCTTC. Translation gives CASSLALRTLKRSYGYTF.

This clone has a single count. This chain uses TRBV5-4 with TRBJ1-1; D is uncertain. Germline lookup yields CDR1 SGHNT and CDR2 YYREEE (reference sequence). CDR3 size: 15 residues. Trimming pared 9 bases from V and 1 base from J, leaving 19 bases between. The CDR3 here is CATKGLNRRNTEAFF. The CDR3 DNA follows: TGTGCCACCAAAGGGCTTAACCGAAGGAACACTGAAGCTTTCTTT.

The rearrangement uses TRBV18 and TRBJ2-2; D is undetermined. From germline, CDR1 is KGHSH and CDR2 LQKENI. The V end was cut by 3 bases, the J end by 8 bases, with 13 bases between. The CDR3 extends over 14 amino acids. CDR3: CASSPGPRSGELFF. The CDR3 nucleotides read TGTGCCAGCTCACCGGGCCCCCGGTCGGGGGAGCTGTTTTTT.

This clone was seen only once. The V gene is TRBV5-1, the J gene TRBJ2-7; TRBD2 might be the D (5 bases). V shed 4 bases and J shed 4 bases, with 12 bases lying between them. The CDR3 runs 13 residues. CDR1 and CDR2 (germline): SGHRS, YFSETQ. CDR3 DNA: TGCGCCAGCAGCCCCCTATCGGGGTACGAGCAGTACTTC. Its translation is CASSPLSGYEQYF.

The chain carries TRBV18 and TRBJ2-5; the D is unclear. The CDR3 extends over 13 amino acids. Germline-derived CDR1 and CDR2 are KGHSH and LQKENI. The V gene lost 1 base and the J gene lost 5 bases, with 8 bases spanning the gap. CDR3: CASSPQGYETQYF. In nucleotides, the CDR3 is TGTGCCAGCTCACCACAGGGTTACGAGACCCAGTACTTC.

Only one count was recorded for this clone. The chain carries TRBV6-5 and TRBJ2-2, with D possibly matching TRBD2 (7 bases). The CDR3 contains 15 residues. In germline, CDR1 is MNHEY, CDR2 SVGAGI. Deletions cut 2 bases from V and 4 bases from J, with 11 bases between. This CDR3 reads CASSYGGGGTGELFF. The CDR3 DNA follows: TGTGCCAGCAGTTACGGGGGAGGGGGCACCGGGGAGCTGTTTTTT.